In this sample, the clone carrying this T cell receptor (beta chain) turned up a few times. The antigen remains unidentified. About 10 milliliters of peripheral blood were drawn from each donor into EDTA-treated tubes. The data were obtained in a study of blood T cells in healthy people across ages. Findings and caveats of the study: Changes seen in expanded clonotypes were possibly confounded by donor CMV status left unknown. Getting older went along with TCR beta diversity per million T cells dropping roughly linearly.

The germline V gene has CDR1 KGHSH and CDR2 LQKENI. The CDR3 loop spans 15 amino acids. V was pared by 4 bases and J by 4 bases, with 14 bases between. For the second PCR, which ran for roughly 6 to 12 cycles, a sample-barcoded 5' primer and a J-beta primer mix were used. TCRdb re-called the 5' RACE reads through MiXCR, storing one row per CDR3 protein. This table holds about 560,000 distinct CDR3 sequences, about a quarter found once. These same data were also listed under a study on T cells of mothers and their children. That report notes: Each 15 ul cDNA reaction used about 1.5 ug RNA; all RNA was used.

The clonotype comes from a boy aged 2 to 9 in good health. V is TRBV18 and J is TRBJ1-5; D is unresolved. Sample: blood. For the CDR3, the DNA is TGTGCCAGCTCACAGTTTGGGCAGGAGAATCAGCCCCAGCATTTT. It specifies CASSQFGQENQPQHF.